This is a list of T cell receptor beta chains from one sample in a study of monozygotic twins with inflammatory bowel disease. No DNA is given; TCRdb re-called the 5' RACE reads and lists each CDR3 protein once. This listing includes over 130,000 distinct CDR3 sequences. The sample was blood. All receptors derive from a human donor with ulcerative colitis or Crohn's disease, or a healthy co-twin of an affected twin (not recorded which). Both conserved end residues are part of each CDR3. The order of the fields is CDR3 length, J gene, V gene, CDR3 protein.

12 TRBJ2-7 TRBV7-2 CASSRRTYEQYF
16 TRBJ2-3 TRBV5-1 CASSSGGGQWIDTQYF
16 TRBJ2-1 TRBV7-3 CASSSLRDRGLNEQFF
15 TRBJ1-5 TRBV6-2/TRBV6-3 CASSYSVAGVQPQHF
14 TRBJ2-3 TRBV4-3 CASGSGGPADTQYF
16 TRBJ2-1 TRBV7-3 CASSQKAGGSYNEQFF
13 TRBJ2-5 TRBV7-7 CASSRDRDETQYF
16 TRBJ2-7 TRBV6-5 CASSYSWHRGVYEQYF
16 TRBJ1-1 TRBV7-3 CASSLTREPMNTEAFF
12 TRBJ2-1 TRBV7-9 CASDSTYNEQFF
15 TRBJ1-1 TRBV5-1 CASSYRQGMNTEAFF
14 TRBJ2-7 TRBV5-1 CASSWDSSSYEQYF
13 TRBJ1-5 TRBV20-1 CSASPPGNQPQHF
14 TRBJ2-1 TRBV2 CASSLGQGRDEQFF
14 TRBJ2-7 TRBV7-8 CASSLLGGGYEQYF
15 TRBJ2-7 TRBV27 CASSRSPGTGIEQYF
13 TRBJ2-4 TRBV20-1 CSASGREGNMQYF
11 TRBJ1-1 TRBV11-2 CASSLWREAFF
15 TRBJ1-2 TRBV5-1 CASSVTGLRSYGYTF
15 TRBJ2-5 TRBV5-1 CASSLWGAGVLPQYF
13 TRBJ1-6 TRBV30 CAWSWAMNSPLHF
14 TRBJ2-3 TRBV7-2 CASITSGGTDTQYF
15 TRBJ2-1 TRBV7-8 CASSFLAGSYNEQFF
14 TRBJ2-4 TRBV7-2 CASSLAVVGNIQYF